A selection of T cell receptor beta chains follows, all from one sample in a study of a mutant IDH1 vaccine in newly diagnosed glioma. Data came from immunoSEQ multiplex PCR; TCRdb stores just in-frame clones and leaves some out. The sample carries around 30,000 clones, roughly 90% recorded once. Their antigens remain unidentified. Material: PBMCs, obtained from a glioma patient whose treatment included an IDH1 peptide vaccine. Receptor source: a man younger than 35 with glioma. CDR3s include the opening cysteine and the closing phenylalanine or tryptophan. D genes are given only for firm matches. Clone size, where shown, is once, few, many, or a class for clones that have expanded.

V gene: TRBV6-1; J gene: TRBJ1-3; clone size: NA; D gene: NA; CDR3 DNA: TGTGCCAGCAGAATCCATGGCGGAAACACCATATATTTT; CDR3 protein: CASRIHGGNTIYF
V gene: TRBV11-2; J gene: TRBJ1-1; clone size: NA; D gene: NA; CDR3 DNA: TGTGCCAGCAGGCGGGCGGGGACCCAACTCACTGAAGCTTTCTTT; CDR3 protein: CASRRAGTQLTEAFF
V gene: TRBV4-1; J gene: TRBJ2-7; clone size: NA; D gene: TRBD2; CDR3 DNA: TGCGCCAGCAGCTCAATTCGGACTAGCGCCTACGAGCAGTACTTC; CDR3 protein: CASSSIRTSAYEQYF
V gene: TRBV28; J gene: TRBJ1-5; clone size: NA; D gene: NA; CDR3 DNA: TGTGCCAGCAGCCTGCTCATGGGGGAGGTTCGAGTCCAGCATTTT; CDR3 protein: CASSLLMGEVRVQHF
V gene: TRBV6-1; J gene: TRBJ1-5; clone size: NA; D gene: TRBD1; CDR3 DNA: TGTGCCAGCAGTGAGTTGACAGGGACGGGCAATCAGCCCCAGCATTTT; CDR3 protein: CASSELTGTGNQPQHF
V gene: TRBV5-1; J gene: TRBJ1-1; clone size: NA; D gene: NA; CDR3 DNA: TGCGCCAGCAGCGCACCGGGACGGACTGAAGCTTTCTTT; CDR3 protein: CASSAPGRTEAFF
V gene: TRBV19; J gene: TRBJ2-7; clone size: once; D gene: TRBD1; CDR3 DNA: TGTGCCAGTAGTGGTGGGACAGGGTATCTCTACGAGCAGTACTTC; CDR3 protein: CASSGGTGYLYEQYF
V gene: TRBV5-1; J gene: TRBJ1-4; clone size: NA; D gene: TRBD1; CDR3 DNA: TGCGCCAGCAGCCTCGGACAGGGTAATGAAAAACTGTTTTTT; CDR3 protein: CASSLGQGNEKLFF
V gene: TRBV6-1; J gene: TRBJ1-1; clone size: NA; D gene: NA; CDR3 DNA: TGTGCCAGCAGGGAAGGACAGATAAACACTGAAGCTTTCTTT; CDR3 protein: CASREGQINTEAFF
V gene: TRBV7-2; J gene: TRBJ2-5; clone size: once; D gene: NA; CDR3 DNA: TGTGCCAGCAGCTTAGAGGGGGGTTCTCAAGAGACCCAGTACTTC; CDR3 protein: CASSLEGGSQETQYF
V gene: TRBV9; J gene: TRBJ2-7; clone size: NA; D gene: NA; CDR3 DNA: TGTGCCAGCAGTCCAGCGGTCAGGAGCTCCTACGAGCAGTACTTC; CDR3 protein: CASSPAVRSSYEQYF
V gene: TRBV5-4; J gene: TRBJ2-1; clone size: NA; D gene: NA; CDR3 DNA: TGTGCCAGCAGCTGGGGGTGGCTCCCAGGCGATGAGCAGTTCTTC; CDR3 protein: CASSWGWLPGDEQFF
V gene: TRBV6-1; J gene: TRBJ1-5; clone size: NA; D gene: NA; CDR3 DNA: TGTGCCAGCAGTGAAGCCCCTTACGGCAGCAATCAGCCCCAGCATTTT; CDR3 protein: CASSEAPYGSNQPQHF
V gene: TRBV5-4; J gene: TRBJ2-5; clone size: NA; D gene: TRBD2; CDR3 DNA: TGTGCCAGCAGCGGGGTGCCTAGCGGGTTTCAAGAGACCCAGTACTTC; CDR3 protein: CASSGVPSGFQETQYF
V gene: TRBV2; J gene: TRBJ2-5; clone size: NA; D gene: NA; CDR3 DNA: TGTGCCAGCAGTAACCGGGACGGGGAGACCCAGTACTTC; CDR3 protein: CASSNRDGETQYF
V gene: TRBV27; J gene: TRBJ1-1; clone size: once; D gene: NA; CDR3 DNA: TGTGCCAGCAGGGAGCATTCGCCTTGGGGCACTGAAGCTTTCTTT; CDR3 protein: CASREHSPWGTEAFF
V gene: TRBV2; J gene: TRBJ1-2; clone size: NA; D gene: TRBD1; CDR3 DNA: TGTGCCAGCAGCGTACAGGGGAAGGGCTACACCTTC; CDR3 protein: CASSVQGKGYTF
V gene: TRBV30; J gene: TRBJ2-2; clone size: NA; D gene: NA; CDR3 DNA: TGTGCCTGGAGGAGGGGGGACTCGAGGACCGGGGAGCTGTTTTTT; CDR3 protein: CAWRRGDSRTGELFF
V gene: TRBV4-3; J gene: TRBJ1-3; clone size: NA; D gene: NA; CDR3 DNA: TGCGCCAGCAGCCACTCAAGTGGGGGAACTGGAAACACCATATATTTT; CDR3 protein: CASSHSSGGTGNTIYF
V gene: TRBV6-1; J gene: TRBJ1-1; clone size: NA; D gene: NA; CDR3 DNA: TGTGCCAGCAGTCAGGGGTTCGGCACTGAAGCTTTCTTT; CDR3 protein: CASSQGFGTEAFF
V gene: TRBV6-6; J gene: TRBJ1-4; clone size: NA; D gene: NA; CDR3 DNA: TGTGCCAGCAGCCCCGGGACAATGGCGGAAAAACTGTTTTTT; CDR3 protein: CASSPGTMAEKLFF
V gene: TRBV5-4; J gene: TRBJ2-1; clone size: NA; D gene: NA; CDR3 DNA: TGTGCCAGCAGGCTCGAGACTGGGAACAATGAGCAGTTCTTC; CDR3 protein: CASRLETGNNEQFF
V gene: TRBV28; J gene: TRBJ1-1; clone size: NA; D gene: NA; CDR3 DNA: TGTGCCAGCAGTTTCCGGGGAGGCCGGACTGAAGCTTTCTTT; CDR3 protein: CASSFRGGRTEAFF
V gene: TRBV30; J gene: TRBJ1-5; clone size: NA; D gene: NA; CDR3 DNA: TGTGCCTGGAGTCCTGGGGCCAGGGCCCTAAATAGCAATCAGCCCCAGCATTTT; CDR3 protein: CAWSPGARALNSNQPQHF
V gene: TRBV4-3; J gene: TRBJ1-2; clone size: once; D gene: NA; CDR3 DNA: TGCGCCAGCAGCCAAGATAGGGGGAACTATGGCTACACCTTC; CDR3 protein: CASSQDRGNYGYTF
V gene: TRBV4-3; J gene: TRBJ2-5; clone size: once; D gene: TRBD2; CDR3 DNA: TGCGCCAGCAGCCGAGGACTAGCGGGAGGGGAGACCCAGTACTTC; CDR3 protein: CASSRGLAGGETQYF
V gene: TRBV4-1; J gene: TRBJ2-3; clone size: NA; D gene: TRBD1; CDR3 DNA: TGCGCCAGCAGCCAAGAAGGGCTTTGGACAGGGGGCTGCACAGATACGCAGTATTTT; CDR3 protein: CASSQEGLWTGGCTDTQYF
V gene: TRBV2; J gene: TRBJ1-5; clone size: NA; D gene: NA; CDR3 DNA: TGTGCCAGCAGTGAATCAGAGTGGGAGAGTCAGCCCCAGCATTTT; CDR3 protein: CASSESEWESQPQHF
V gene: TRBV27; J gene: TRBJ1-1; clone size: NA; D gene: NA; CDR3 DNA: TGTGCCAGCAGTTTGGGCAACACTGAAGCTTTCTTT; CDR3 protein: CASSLGNTEAFF
V gene: TRBV7-9; J gene: TRBJ1-1; clone size: NA; D gene: NA; CDR3 DNA: TGTGCCAGCAGCCCAGTGGGGGGTCGGACGAACACTGAAGCTTTCTTT; CDR3 protein: CASSPVGGRTNTEAFF
V gene: TRBV30; J gene: TRBJ2-6; clone size: NA; D gene: NA; CDR3 DNA: TGTGCCTCCCAAGGGGGCTCTGGGGCCAACGTCCTGACTTTC; CDR3 protein: CASQGGSGANVLTF
V gene: TRBV7-2; J gene: TRBJ2-5; clone size: NA; D gene: NA; CDR3 DNA: TGTGCCAGCAGCCTACGCACCTTGGAGACCCAGTACTTC; CDR3 protein: CASSLRTLETQYF
V gene: TRBV2; J gene: TRBJ1-1; clone size: NA; D gene: NA; CDR3 DNA: TGTGCCAGCAGTGGACAGACGAACACTGAAGCTTTCTTT; CDR3 protein: CASSGQTNTEAFF
V gene: TRBV30; J gene: TRBJ2-3; clone size: NA; D gene: NA; CDR3 DNA: TGTGCCTGGAGCGACGGAGATACGCAGTATTTT; CDR3 protein: CAWSDGDTQYF
V gene: TRBV15; J gene: TRBJ1-2; clone size: few; D gene: NA; CDR3 DNA: TGTGCCACCAGCAGAGATCCTAGGAACTATGGCTACACCTTC; CDR3 protein: CATSRDPRNYGYTF
V gene: TRBV28; J gene: TRBJ2-5; clone size: once; D gene: NA; CDR3 DNA: TGTGCCAGCAGTCAACTGGGAGGGGGCATAGAGACCCAGTACTTC; CDR3 protein: CASSQLGGGIETQYF
V gene: TRBV2; J gene: TRBJ1-3; clone size: NA; D gene: NA; CDR3 DNA: TGTGCCAGCATCCAACGCGGGTCTGGAAACACCATATATTTT; CDR3 protein: CASIQRGSGNTIYF
V gene: TRBV7-9; J gene: TRBJ2-2; clone size: NA; D gene: NA; CDR3 DNA: TGTGCCAGCAGCGTAACCGGGGAGCTGTTTTTT; CDR3 protein: CASSVTGELFF
V gene: TRBV29-1; J gene: TRBJ1-1; clone size: NA; D gene: NA; CDR3 DNA: TGCAGCGTCCTCGGAGGACTGGGGGGAACTGAAGCTTTCTTT; CDR3 protein: CSVLGGLGGTEAFF
V gene: TRBV25-1; J gene: TRBJ2-1; clone size: NA; D gene: TRBD2; CDR3 DNA: TGTGCCAGCAGTCAAGCGGGAGCGGTAAATGAGCAGTTCTTC; CDR3 protein: CASSQAGAVNEQFF
V gene: TRBV5-8; J gene: TRBJ1-2; clone size: once; D gene: NA; CDR3 DNA: TGTGCCAGCAGTCGCGGCGGTGGCGGACGGGGGCCCGGCTACACCTTC; CDR3 protein: CASSRGGGGRGPGYTF
V gene: TRBV7-7; J gene: TRBJ2-7; clone size: once; D gene: NA; CDR3 DNA: TGTGCTAGCAGCTTAGATACCCGGACGGCGAGCTCCTACGAGCAGTACTTC; CDR3 protein: CASSLDTRTASSYEQYF
V gene: TRBV27; J gene: TRBJ1-5; clone size: NA; D gene: NA; CDR3 DNA: TGTGCCAGCAGCTCCATCCGGGACGGCTCGAGTCTAGGTGCCCAGCATTTT; CDR3 protein: CASSSIRDGSSLGAQHF
V gene: TRBV13; J gene: TRBJ1-1; clone size: NA; D gene: NA; CDR3 DNA: TGTGCCAGCAGCCTCAGTCTGGGTATTGAAGCTTTCTTT; CDR3 protein: CASSLSLGIEAFF
V gene: TRBV6-1; J gene: TRBJ2-4; clone size: NA; D gene: NA; CDR3 DNA: TGTGCCAGCTCCGGATCCACCAAAAACATTCAGTACTTC; CDR3 protein: CASSGSTKNIQYF
V gene: TRBV5-4; J gene: TRBJ2-3; clone size: NA; D gene: NA; CDR3 DNA: TGTGCCAGCAGCTTGGATTCAGATACGCAGTATTTT; CDR3 protein: CASSLDSDTQYF
V gene: TRBV2; J gene: TRBJ2-5; clone size: NA; D gene: NA; CDR3 DNA: TGTGCCAGTTGGTGGGCGACAGGGAGGTCCCAAGAGACCCAGTACTTC; CDR3 protein: CASWWATGRSQETQYF
V gene: TRBV27; J gene: TRBJ1-1; clone size: NA; D gene: TRBD1; CDR3 DNA: TGTGCCAGCAGTTACGACAGGGGCGGCACTGAAGCTTTCTTT; CDR3 protein: CASSYDRGGTEAFF
V gene: TRBV7-2; J gene: TRBJ1-5; clone size: NA; D gene: NA; CDR3 DNA: TGTGCCAGCAGCTCGTCGCGGCAGAGCAATCAGCCCCAGCATTTT; CDR3 protein: CASSSSRQSNQPQHF
V gene: TRBV4-1; J gene: TRBJ1-2; clone size: NA; D gene: NA; CDR3 DNA: TGCGCCAGCAGGCAACCCTTCGACCGGGGCTACACCTTC; CDR3 protein: CASRQPFDRGYTF
V gene: TRBV2; J gene: TRBJ1-2; clone size: NA; D gene: NA; CDR3 DNA: TGTGCCAGCAGTATTAAGACTTGGGCCGACTCGGCACTCTATGGCTACACCTTC; CDR3 protein: CASSIKTWADSALYGYTF
V gene: TRBV9; J gene: TRBJ2-5; clone size: NA; D gene: TRBD1; CDR3 DNA: TGTGCCAGCAGCCGTCCCGGGACAGGGAAAGAGACCCAGTACTTC; CDR3 protein: CASSRPGTGKETQYF